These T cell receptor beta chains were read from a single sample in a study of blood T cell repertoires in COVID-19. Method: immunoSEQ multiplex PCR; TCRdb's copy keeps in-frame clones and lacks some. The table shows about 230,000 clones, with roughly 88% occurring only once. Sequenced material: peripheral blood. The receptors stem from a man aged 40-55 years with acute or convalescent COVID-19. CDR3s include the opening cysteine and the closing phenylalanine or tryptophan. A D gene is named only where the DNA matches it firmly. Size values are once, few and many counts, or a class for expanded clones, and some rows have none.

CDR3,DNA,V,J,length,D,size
CASSILAANTGELFF,TGTGCCAGCAGCATACTAGCGGCGAACACCGGGGAGCTGTTTTTT,TRBV7-9,TRBJ2-2,15,TRBD2,.
CASSSRVAGVGDTQYF,TGTGCCAGCAGCTCCCGAGTAGCGGGAGTCGGGGATACGCAGTATTTT,TRBV27,TRBJ2-3,16,TRBD2,.
CASSVRGSNQPQHF,TGTGCCAGCAGCGTCAGGGGTAGCAATCAGCCCCAGCATTTT,TRBV5-4,TRBJ1-5,14,.,.
CASSSISVGYGYTF,TGTGCCAGCAGCAGTATTTCGGTTGGCTATGGCTACACCTTC,TRBV5-6,TRBJ1-2,14,.,.
CASSQDWGENEQYF,TGTGCCAGCAGCCAAGATTGGGGAGAGAACGAGCAGTACTTC,TRBV14,TRBJ2-7,14,.,.
CASSDSGTSSYEQYF,TGCGCCAGCAGTGACTCCGGGACTAGCTCCTACGAGCAGTACTTC,TRBV10-2,TRBJ2-7,15,TRBD2,.
CAISQAGGSSYEQYF,TGTGCCATCAGCCAAGCGGGAGGGAGTTCCTACGAGCAGTACTTC,TRBV10-3,TRBJ2-7,15,TRBD2,.
CSASSGKTSGSTDTQYF,TGCAGTGCTAGTAGCGGAAAGACTAGCGGGAGTACAGATACGCAGTATTTT,TRBV20-1,TRBJ2-3,17,TRBD2,.
CASSTRQGMNTEAFF,TGTGCCAGCTCAACCCGACAGGGGATGAACACTGAAGCTTTCTTT,TRBV18,TRBJ1-1,15,TRBD1,.
CSVGIGVGEQFF,TGCAGCGTTGGGATTGGAGTTGGCGAGCAGTTCTTC,TRBV29-1,TRBJ2-1,12,.,.
CASSPADRRIETQYF,TGTGCCAGCAGTCCCGCTGACAGAAGAATAGAGACCCAGTACTTC,TRBV6-5,TRBJ2-5,15,.,few
CASSLLPGLTMYEQYF,TGTGCCAGCAGCTTGTTACCGGGACTCACAATGTACGAGCAGTACTTC,TRBV5-8,TRBJ2-7,16,.,.
CASSYGPEQYF,TGTGCCAGCAGTTACGGCCCCGAGCAGTACTTC,TRBV6-5,TRBJ2-7,11,.,.
CASSLIGTGALHYGYTF,TGTGCCAGCAGCTTAATCGGGACAGGGGCCCTCCACTATGGCTACACCTTC,TRBV5-8,TRBJ1-2,17,TRBD1,.
CASSRREGSDTQYF,TGTGCCAGCAGTCGCAGGGAAGGATCGGATACGCAGTATTTT,TRBV6-5,TRBJ2-3,14,.,once
CASRTTTPYEQYF,TGCGCCAGCAGGACTACGACGCCCTACGAGCAGTACTTC,TRBV10-2,TRBJ2-7,13,.,.
CAPRSAPGEYLRNQPQHF,TGTGCCCCTAGGTCGGCCCCAGGGGAGTATTTGCGCAATCAGCCCCAGCATTTT,TRBV27,TRBJ1-5,18,.,.
CASSPPSGGYQETQYF,TGTGCCAGCAGCCCACCGAGCGGAGGGTACCAAGAGACCCAGTACTTC,TRBV7-2,TRBJ2-5,16,.,once
CASSEFSLLLGAHTQYF,TGTGCCAGCAGTGAGTTCTCCCTCTTATTGGGGGCCCATACGCAGTATTTT,TRBV25-1,TRBJ2-3,17,.,once
CASSQAGLTDTQYF,TGTGCCAGCAGCCAAGCTGGCCTCACAGATACGCAGTATTTT,TRBV4-2,TRBJ2-3,14,.,.
CASSLTPGQGFGTGELFF,TGTGCCAGCAGTTTGACCCCGGGACAGGGGTTCGGCACCGGGGAGCTGTTTTTT,TRBV27,TRBJ2-2,18,TRBD1,once
CASSLAPSGANEQYF,TGTGCCAGCAGCTTAGCTCCCAGCGGGGCCAACGAGCAGTACTTC,TRBV7-2,TRBJ2-7,15,TRBD2,.
CASSRLGTPSGEKLFF,TGTGCCAGCAGTCGTCTCGGGACACCGTCCGGCGAAAAACTGTTTTTT,TRBV6-2/TRBV6-3,TRBJ1-4,16,.,.
CASSLARGLSYEQYF,TGTGCCAGCAGCTTAGCGCGGGGACTCTCCTACGAGCAGTACTTC,TRBV7-9,TRBJ2-7,15,.,.
CSARQGYGEQFF,TGCAGCGCCAGACAGGGGTATGGTGAGCAGTTCTTC,TRBV29-1,TRBJ2-1,12,TRBD1,.
CASAGGGGALGQYF,TGTGCCAGCGCTGGCGGGGGAGGAGCCCTTGGGCAGTACTTC,TRBV6-5,TRBJ2-7,14,TRBD2,.
CATSDRTGVVDTQYF,TGTGCCACCAGTGATCGGACAGGGGTGGTAGATACGCAGTATTTT,TRBV24-1,TRBJ2-3,15,TRBD1,once
CASSLRVSGRAIDEQFF,TGTGCCAGCAGCCTCCGCGTTAGCGGGAGGGCCATCGATGAGCAGTTCTTC,TRBV3-1/TRBV3-2,TRBJ2-1,17,TRBD2,.
CASSFPTSGTDTQYF,TGTGCCAGCAGCTTCCCGACTAGCGGAACAGATACGCAGTATTTT,TRBV7-9,TRBJ2-3,15,TRBD2,few
CASSDRGRTEAFF,TGTGCCAGCAGTGACAGGGGGCGAACTGAAGCTTTCTTT,TRBV6-4,TRBJ1-1,13,TRBD1,.
CASSYSRTFGSPLHF,TGTGCCAGCAGTTACTCAAGGACTTTCGGATCACCCCTCCACTTT,TRBV6-2/TRBV6-3,TRBJ1-6,15,.,.
CASSWDRTNEKLFF,TGTGCCAGCAGTTGGGACAGGACTAATGAAAAACTGTTTTTT,TRBV6-5,TRBJ1-4,14,TRBD1,.
CASSSAPSSNQPQHF,TGTGCCAGCAGCTCCGCGCCGAGTAGCAATCAGCCCCAGCATTTT,TRBV5-6,TRBJ1-5,15,.,.
CATSDSSGYSYNEQFF,TGTGCCACCAGTGACTCTAGCGGATACTCCTACAATGAGCAGTTCTTC,TRBV24-1,TRBJ2-1,16,TRBD2,.
CASSLKAGMTYEQYF,TGTGCCAGCAGCTTAAAAGCGGGGATGACCTACGAGCAGTACTTC,TRBV7-2,TRBJ2-7,15,TRBD2,.
CASSPSADRDYGYTF,TGTGCCAGCTCACCCTCCGCCGACAGGGATTATGGCTACACCTTC,TRBV18,TRBJ1-2,15,TRBD1,.
CASSLAPRGTDTQYF,TGCGCCAGCAGCTTGGCGCCCAGGGGCACAGATACGCAGTATTTT,TRBV5-1,TRBJ2-3,15,.,.
CASSQGYRGGELDADTQYF,TGCGCCAGCAGCCAAGGGTATAGGGGGGGGGAGTTGGACGCAGATACGCAGTATTTT,TRBV4-3,TRBJ2-3,19,.,few
CASSVEPEAGEQFF,TGTGCCAGCAGCGTAGAACCTGAAGCAGGCGAGCAGTTCTTC,TRBV9,TRBJ2-1,14,.,.
CASSQDSSFTDEQFF,TGTGCCAGCAGCCAAGATTCTAGCTTCACCGATGAGCAGTTCTTC,TRBV3-1/TRBV3-2,TRBJ2-1,15,.,.
CASSLVTEAYEQYF,TGTGCCAGCAGCTTGGTGACAGAGGCCTACGAGCAGTACTTC,TRBV5-5,TRBJ2-7,14,.,.
CASKRDSGRAPGELFF,TGTGCCAGCAAACGAGATAGCGGGAGGGCCCCCGGGGAGCTGTTTTTT,TRBV2,TRBJ2-2,16,TRBD2,.
CASSLTQDTEAFF,TGTGCCAGCAGTTTGACCCAGGACACTGAAGCTTTCTTT,TRBV7-9,TRBJ1-1,13,.,.
CASSFTQAYEQYF,TGTGCCAGCAGCTTTACTCAGGCCTACGAGCAGTACTTC,TRBV11-2,TRBJ2-7,13,.,.
CASSPGDFVTNEKLFF,TGTGCCAGCAGCCCGGGGGACTTTGTGACTAATGAAAAACTGTTTTTT,TRBV14,TRBJ1-4,16,.,.
CASSLTSGGSYNEQFF,TGTGCCAGCAGCTTAACTAGCGGGGGCTCCTACAATGAGCAGTTCTTC,TRBV7-3,TRBJ2-1,16,TRBD2,.
CASSQEIGQGETQYF,TGCGCCAGCAGCCAAGAAATTGGGCAGGGAGAGACCCAGTACTTC,TRBV4-3,TRBJ2-5,15,.,.
CASSPSERPEAFF,TGCGCCAGCAGCCCCTCAGAGCGGCCTGAAGCTTTCTTT,TRBV5-1,TRBJ1-1,13,.,.
CAWSGPGISGNTIYF,TGTGCCTGGAGTGGGCCGGGGATCTCTGGAAACACCATATATTTT,TRBV30,TRBJ1-3,15,.,.
CASSQRQGTTGELFF,TGCGCCAGCAGCCAACGACAGGGTACGACCGGGGAGCTGTTTTTT,TRBV4-1,TRBJ2-2,15,TRBD1,.
CASSLVQLISGNTIYF,TGCGCCAGCAGCTTGGTTCAACTCATCTCTGGAAACACCATATATTTT,TRBV5-1,TRBJ1-3,16,.,once
CASSQETSQFF,TGTGCCAGCAGCCAAGAGACTAGCCAGTTCTTC,TRBV14,TRBJ2-1,11,TRBD2,.